The following is a T cell receptor (beta chain) sequence with its context. This clonotype was picked up many times. Its target antigen remains unknown. No quality values exist for individual bases; no much larger clone is one base distant. In the germline V gene, CDR1 corresponds to MNHNS and CDR2 to SASEGT. Spanning cysteine to phenylalanine, the CDR3 consists of 13 amino acids. The kept DNA is CDR3 alone, 39 bases in frame from the first base. The V end loses 8 bases and the J end loses 3 bases, and a stretch of 12 bases separates them. The TCR beta CDR3 regions were amplified from RNA transcripts. For the first round of RT-PCR on the TCR CDR3, the HTBI primer set was used together with the Qiagen OneStep RT-PCR kit. A second multiplex PCR round built the libraries, followed by size selection and purification. The libraries were sequenced on an Illumina HiSeq2000 using paired-end 100 bp reads. Regarding the original processing steps: SOAPnuke was used to process the raw data, throwing out any read that contained adapters or uncalled bases, had a mean Phred below 15, or lacked an exact constant-primer or identifier match. High-quality paired reads were merged with COPE v1.2.5, and unique nucleotide sequences were defined as clonotypes. MiTCR v1.1 was used to align clonotypes to the IMGT TRBV, TRBD and TRBJ reference segments. Only V-J combinations with frequency above 0.0001, covering about 99% of repertoires, were analysed. A TCS score was defined as the ratio between F50 (clonal expansion) and ExV (chaos), using BLOSUM62-based TCRdist between CDR3 peptides within each V-J. Welch's t-statistics and random forest reduced just over 500 V-J features to 10 to 15, which were used in a naive Bayes classifier (R e1071). TCRdb passed the public sequencing reads through fastp at Q25 and MiXCR, retaining productive beta sequences. Every CDR3 protein is listed once, alongside the most common genes and DNA of its rows. None of the V and J calls come from the authors' own analysis; TCRdb made them. Present in this sample are hundreds of thousands of distinct CDR3 sequences, about a sixth of which were seen just once. Together, the top ten hold about 3.5% of the sample.

This sample is drawn from a study of T cells in Graves' hyperthyroidism and ophthalmopathy (dated by TCRdb to between 2018 and 2021). Context from the whole study: Peripheral blood samples were taken at initial diagnosis, before any treatment was given. For training and testing, the 95 to 100 patients in the discovery cohort were randomly divided in a 7:3 ratio. In addition, the study compared T-cell repertoires in thyroid tissue and in blood from roughly 6 Graves' hyperthyroidism patients. To identify distinguishing TCR V-J signatures, a discovery cohort of about 100 patients was used, comprising some 45 with Graves' ophthalmopathy and about 59 with stable Graves' hyperthyroidism. Prospective prediction of ophthalmopathy was tested in an independent validation cohort of about 19 hyperthyroidism patients and 17 patients who later progressed to ophthalmopathy. Once sampling was done, hyperthyroidism patients were given methimazole at a starting dose of 30 mg daily, whereas ophthalmopathy patients were given high-dose intravenous methylprednisolone. TCR Vbeta CDR3 sequencing of 120 to 150 peripheral blood samples (around 45 ophthalmopathy, about 80 hyperthyroidism and 17 progressor patients) is reported in the paper. On the study overall, not on this receptor specifically: No statistical method was used to set the sample size in advance, and investigators knew the group allocation. In validation, the model predicted progression to ophthalmopathy with over 65% sensitivity and roughly 75% specificity, a median of around 6.6 months before onset. In cross-validation, a model built on a 13 V-J signature told ophthalmopathy apart from stable hyperthyroidism with over 85% sensitivity and roughly 81% specificity, and in testing the same model reached 80%/75%. Most expanded thyroid clonotypes (frequency above 0.001) were also detected in blood, suggesting blood repertoires may reflect thyroid immune responses.

Moderately to severely active disease, a Clinical Activity Score of at least 3, a NOSPECS grade of at least 4, and a duration under 3 months were present in ophthalmopathy patients. Patients with uncontrolled infections, other autoimmune diseases, pregnancy or lactation were excluded. Diagnoses were established on the basis of clinical symptoms, serum thyroxine and TRAb, thyroid ultrasound, and orbital computed tomography. PBMCs were isolated from more than 9 ml of fresh peripheral blood by Ficoll-Paque density gradient centrifugation. Total RNA was extracted using Trizol reagent, and RNA quality was assessed on an Agilent 2100 Bioanalyzer.

Sequencing was performed on blood. Recombination joined TRBV6-1 with TRBJ2-3; TRBD1 is a weak D gene call, 5 bases matching. This TCR was recovered from a woman aged 40 to 50 with Graves' ophthalmopathy. For the CDR3, the sequence is CASGQETTDTQYF. In nucleotides, the sequence is TGTGCCAGCGGACAAGAAACTACAGATACGCAGTATTTT.